The clone carrying this TCR beta chain was seen a single time. The same CDR3 can be traced to other DNA sequences in this sample. Per the authors' pipeline: Junction-only sequences without quality scores were provided by ImmunoSEQ, so filtering was different. The method was immunoSEQ multiplex PCR; TCRdb's version includes in-frame clones alone and lacks a portion of them. The V and J calls and clone size are taken from that table; D and trimming were inferred from the DNA. Of about 2.1 million clones listed, around 93% are singletons. This sample stems from a study of shared clonotypes between healthy human individuals. Whole-study context: Per donor, three plates held CD4 naive cells, three held CD4 memory, two held CD8 naive and one held CD8 memory.

Naive CD8 cells lacked CD45RO and underwent positive selection for CCR7, leaving out terminally differentiated effector memory CD45RA+ cells. This sequence was found in a man between 18 and 35 years old in good health. Some clones in this sample may be carry-over from other donors' samples. The sequencing input was naive CD8+ T cells from PBMCs.

The CDR3 DNA sequence: TGTGCCAGCAGCCCCAGACAGGGCTACGAGCAGTACTTC. It specifies CASSPRQGYEQYF. V and J are TRBV27 and TRBJ2-7; TRBD1 aligns across 7 bases. From germline, CDR1 is MNHEY and CDR2 SMNVEV (reference sequence). CDR3 length: 13 amino acids. Germline trimming cut 6 bases from V and 3 bases from J; bases unmatched to any gene: 5.